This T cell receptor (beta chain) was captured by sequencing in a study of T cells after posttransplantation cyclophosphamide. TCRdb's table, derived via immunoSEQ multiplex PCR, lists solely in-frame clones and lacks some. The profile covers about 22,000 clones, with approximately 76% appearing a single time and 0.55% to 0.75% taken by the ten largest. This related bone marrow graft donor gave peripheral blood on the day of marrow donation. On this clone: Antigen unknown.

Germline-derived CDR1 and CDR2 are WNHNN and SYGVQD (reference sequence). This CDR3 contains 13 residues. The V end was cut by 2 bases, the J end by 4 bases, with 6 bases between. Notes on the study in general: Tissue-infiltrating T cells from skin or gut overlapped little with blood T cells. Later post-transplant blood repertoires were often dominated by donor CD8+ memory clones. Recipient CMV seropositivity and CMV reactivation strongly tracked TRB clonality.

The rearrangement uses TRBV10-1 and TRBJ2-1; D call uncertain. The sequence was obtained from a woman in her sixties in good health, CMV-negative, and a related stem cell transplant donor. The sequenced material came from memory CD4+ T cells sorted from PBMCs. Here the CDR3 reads CASSERRYNEQFF. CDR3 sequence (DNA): TGCGCCAGCAGTGAGAGGAGATACAATGAGCAGTTCTTC.